This T cell receptor beta chain was sequenced for a study of blood T cell repertoires in COVID-19. About the research overall: COVID-19 samples, acute and convalescent, were from the United States, Italy and Spain. T cells, B-cell-depleted T cells, or PBMCs provided the cDNA or gDNA that served as material.

Germline lookup yields CDR1 GTSNPN and CDR2 SVGIG (reference sequence). Between the trimmed V and J ends, which lost 5 bases and 6 bases, there was a span of 10 bases. There are 11 residues in the CDR3. The authors' processing: Amplification from reference gene primers served as the basis for estimated nucleated cell counts. Clones were sequenced by immunoSEQ multiplex PCR, and TCRdb holds only the in-frame ones, with some missing. Clone size and V and J calls were adopted from that table, with D and trimming inferred from the DNA. The sample has 150,000 to 200,000 clones; 80% to 90% are singletons. This clonotype was sampled from a human donor in a cohort sampled during active COVID-19. The chain joins TRBV30 to TRBJ1-2; D is possibly TRBD1 (5 bases). The specimen was peripheral blood. CDR3 nucleotide sequence: TGTGCCTGGGAGCGGGGGAATGGCTACACCTTC. The encoded protein is CAWERGNGYTF.